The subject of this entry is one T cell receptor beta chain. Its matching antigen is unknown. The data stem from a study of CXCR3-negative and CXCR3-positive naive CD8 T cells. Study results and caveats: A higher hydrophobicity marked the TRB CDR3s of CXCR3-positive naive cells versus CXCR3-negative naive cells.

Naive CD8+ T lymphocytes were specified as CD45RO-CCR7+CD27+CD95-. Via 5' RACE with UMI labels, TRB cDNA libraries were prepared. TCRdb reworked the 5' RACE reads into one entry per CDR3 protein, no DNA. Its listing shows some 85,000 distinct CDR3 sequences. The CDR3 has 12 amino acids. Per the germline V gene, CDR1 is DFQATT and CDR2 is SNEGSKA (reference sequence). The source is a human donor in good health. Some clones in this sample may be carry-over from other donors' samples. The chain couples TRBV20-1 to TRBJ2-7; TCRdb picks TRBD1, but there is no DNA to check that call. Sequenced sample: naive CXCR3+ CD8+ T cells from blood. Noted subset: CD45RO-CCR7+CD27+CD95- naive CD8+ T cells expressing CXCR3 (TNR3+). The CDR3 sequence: CSARKGTHEQYF.